This T cell receptor beta chain was profiled in a study of T-cell reconstitution after alpha-beta-depleted transplantation in children. During its preparation, the TCRbeta library received unique molecular identifiers. Each CDR3 protein is one row after TCRdb ran MiXCR on the PCR reads. There are just under 250,000 distinct CDR3 sequences in the sample; roughly 25% occur only once, and 2.6% lies in the top ten. Study findings and constraints: Surviving recipient T cells and thymic progenitors produced the high day-60 TCRbeta diversity seen in some patients. About two months after transplant, alpha-beta T cells reportedly came from several hundred expanded graft clones. Newly made T cells mostly supplied T-cell counts and diversity one year after transplant.

Concerning this clonotype: Its target is not known.

The CDR3 is 16 amino acids. Trimming took off 5 bases at V and 4 bases at J, with 18 bases between the two ends. Germline CDR1 and CDR2: SNHLY and FYNNEI. The sequenced sample was PBMCs, obtained before TCRalphabeta/CD19-depleted stem cell transplant. The V call is TRBV2, the J call TRBJ2-1, with D possibly being TRBD2 (6 bases). The TCR comes from a girl aged 2-15 years with Fanconi anemia, due to receive a stem cell transplant. The CDR3 sequence is CASSFLTSRAYNEQFF. In nucleotides, the CDR3 is TGTGCCAGCAGTTTCCTAACTAGCCGGGCTTACAATGAGCAGTTCTTC.